The 9 T cell receptor beta chains reported below all come from one sample, sequenced in a study of technical replicates of blood from a few donors. Measured with immunoSEQ multiplex PCR; TCRdb has only the in-frame clones, and not every one. The sample lists 60,000 to 90,000 clones, 85% to 95% occurring once. Input material: T cells isolated from PBMCs. Receptors were obtained from a human donor in good health.

CDR3 residues: CASSFGSGTEGDTQYF. The CDR3 DNA is TGTGCCAGCAGTTTCGGGTCAGGGACGGAGGGAGATACGCAGTATTTT. The chain joins TRBV6-5 to TRBJ2-3; the D gene is possibly TRBD2 (6 bases). This CDR3 is 16 amino acids long. Germline loops: CDR1 MNHEY, CDR2 SVGAGI. V lost 4 bases, J lost 5 bases, and 19 bases lay in between.

The J gene is TRBJ2-7, the V gene TRBV27; the match to TRBD2 covers 11 bases. The CDR3 has 15 residues. V shed 5 bases and J 3 bases; nucleotides not matched to a gene: 6. CDR1 and CDR2 (germline): MNHEY, SMNVEV (reference sequence). The CDR3 loop reads CASSPGTSGHYEQYF. The DNA of the CDR3 is TGTGCCAGCAGTCCCGGGACTAGCGGCCACTACGAGCAGTACTTC.

DNA of the CDR3: TGTGCCACCCTGAGACTAGCAGGCACAGATACGCAGTATTTT. Translation gives CATLRLAGTDTQYF. The V and J genes are TRBV6-5 and TRBJ2-3; 7 nucleotides match TRBD2. Germline V gene lookup returns CDR1 MNHEY and CDR2 SVGAGI. With V trimmed by 10 bases and J by 1 base, 8 bases remained unmatched. This CDR3 spans 14 amino acids.

V gene TRBV6-4 combines with J gene TRBJ1-5, with no clear D. V lost 9 bases and J lost 2, with 5 bases in between. Germline CDR1 is MRHNA and CDR2 is SNTAGT. The CDR3 has 11 residues. This CDR3 reads CASWRNQPQHF. CDR3 nucleotide sequence: TGTGCCAGTTGGCGCAATCAGCCCCAGCATTTT.

J is TRBJ2-3 and V is TRBV5-1; 13 bases are a match to TRBD2. CDR1 is SGHRS and CDR2 is YFSETQ in the germline V gene. V gave up 4 bases and J gave up 6 bases; unmatched junction bases: 2. The CDR3 runs 14 residues. The CDR3 reads CASSTSGRGDTQYF. Here the CDR3 DNA reads TGCGCCAGCAGCACTAGCGGGAGGGGTGATACGCAGTATTTT.

Here the CDR3 reads CASRDSGSLTDTQYF. In nucleotides, the CDR3 is TGTGCCAGTAGAGATAGCGGGAGCTTGACAGATACGCAGTATTTT. The chain has TRBV19 and TRBJ2-3; 9 bases are a match to TRBD2. CDR3 length: 15 amino acids. Germline CDR1 reads LNHDA; CDR2 reads SQIVND (reference sequence). Trimming took 6 bases from V and 3 from J; bases not matched to a gene: 7.

This chain links TRBV20-1 with TRBJ1-1; D uncertain. The germline V gene has CDR1 DFQATT and CDR2 SNEGSKA (reference sequence). The CDR3 contains 10 residues. V lost 6 bases and J lost 2, with 4 bases in between. The CDR3: CSASNTEAFF. As DNA, the CDR3 is TGCAGTGCCTCTAACACTGAAGCTTTCTTT.

The chain joins TRBV30 to TRBJ2-3; 7 nucleotides match TRBD2. CDR3 length: 13 amino acids. J lost 2 bases, V lost 4 bases, and 3 bases had no gene match. CDR1 and CDR2 from the germline V gene are GTSNPN and SVGIG (reference sequence). In DNA form, the CDR3 reads TGTGCCTGGAACAGCGGGAACACAGATACGCAGTATTTT. This encodes CAWNSGNTDTQYF. Full variable domain (outside the CDR3, taken from reference TRBV30 and TRBJ2-3): SQTIHQWPATLVQPVGSPLSLECTVEGTSNPNLYWYRQAAGRGLQLLFYSVGIGQISSEVPQNLSASRPQDRQFILSSKKLLLSDSGFYLCAWNSGNTDTQYFGPGTRLTVL.

The chain recombines TRBV7-3 with TRBJ2-1; 12 nucleotides line up with TRBD2. The CDR3 is made up of 15 amino acids. In germline, CDR1 is SGHTA, CDR2 FQGTGA. Trimming removed 5 bases from V and 6 bases from J; junction bases left unmatched: 5. The CDR3 loop is CASSRGLAGFNEQFF. The CDR3 nucleotides read TGTGCCAGCAGCCGTGGACTAGCGGGATTCAATGAGCAGTTCTTC.